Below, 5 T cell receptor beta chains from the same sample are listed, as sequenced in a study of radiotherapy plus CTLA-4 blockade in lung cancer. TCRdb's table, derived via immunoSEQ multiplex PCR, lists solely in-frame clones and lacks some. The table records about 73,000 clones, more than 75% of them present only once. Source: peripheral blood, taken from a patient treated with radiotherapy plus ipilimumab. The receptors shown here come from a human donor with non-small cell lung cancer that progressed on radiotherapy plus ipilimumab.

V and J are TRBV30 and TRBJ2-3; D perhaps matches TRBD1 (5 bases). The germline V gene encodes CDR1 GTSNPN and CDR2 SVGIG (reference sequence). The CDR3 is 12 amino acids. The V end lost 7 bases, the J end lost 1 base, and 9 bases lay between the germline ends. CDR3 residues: CASQGGTDTQYF. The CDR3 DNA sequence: TGTGCCTCGCAAGGGGGCACAGATACGCAGTATTTT.

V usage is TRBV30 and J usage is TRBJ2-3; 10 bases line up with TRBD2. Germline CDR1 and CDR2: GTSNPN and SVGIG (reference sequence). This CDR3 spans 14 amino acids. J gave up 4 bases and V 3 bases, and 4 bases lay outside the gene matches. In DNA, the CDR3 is TGTGCCTGGAGAAGCGGGAGGGGCGCAGATACGCAGTATTTT. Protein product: CAWRSGRGADTQYF.

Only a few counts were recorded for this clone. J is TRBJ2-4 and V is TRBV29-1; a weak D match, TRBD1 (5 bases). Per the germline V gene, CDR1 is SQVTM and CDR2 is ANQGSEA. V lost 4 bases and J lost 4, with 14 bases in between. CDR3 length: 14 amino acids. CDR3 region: CSVVPLAGKNIQYF. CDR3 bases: TGCAGCGTTGTCCCCCTGGCAGGGAAAAACATTCAGTACTTC.

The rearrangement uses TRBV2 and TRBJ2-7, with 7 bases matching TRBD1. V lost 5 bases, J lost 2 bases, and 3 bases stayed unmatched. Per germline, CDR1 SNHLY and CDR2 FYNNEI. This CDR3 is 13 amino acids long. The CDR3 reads CASSRTGTYEQYF. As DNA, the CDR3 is TGTGCCAGCAGTCGGACAGGAACCTACGAGCAGTACTTC.

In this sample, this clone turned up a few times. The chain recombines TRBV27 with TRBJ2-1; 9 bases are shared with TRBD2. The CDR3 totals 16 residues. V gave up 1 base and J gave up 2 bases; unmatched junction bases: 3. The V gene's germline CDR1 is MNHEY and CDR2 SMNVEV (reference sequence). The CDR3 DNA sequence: TGTGCCAGCAGTTTATATGGCGGGAGGGCCTACAATGAGCAGTTCTTC. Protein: CASSLYGGRAYNEQFF.